This T cell receptor beta chain was sequenced during a study of monozygotic twins with inflammatory bowel disease. Whole-study findings and limits: Patient repertoires may carry noise from differing immunosuppressive treatments.

Each of the TCR libraries took roughly 4,000 ng of total RNA. Generation of cDNA took place in eight separate reactions per sample. cDNA for TCRalpha and TCRbeta was amplified by nested PCRs of about 15 then around 9 cycles. TCRdb processed the 5' RACE reads again and assigns one entry to each CDR3 protein, with no DNA. Recorded for this sample: some 150,000 distinct CDR3 sequences. Germline V gives CDR1 LGHDT, CDR2 YNNKEL (reference sequence). The CDR3 loop spans 14 amino acids. A word on this clonotype: The antigen remains undetermined.

The J gene is TRBJ2-5, the V gene TRBV3-1; there is no DNA to check the TCRdb D call of TRBD1. What was sequenced was blood. The clonotype was recovered from a human donor with ulcerative colitis or Crohn's disease, or a healthy co-twin of an affected twin (not recorded which). The CDR3 here is CASSHLGGQETQYF.